This TCR beta chain was identified in a study of blood T cell repertoires in COVID-19. Repertoires were generated with immunoSEQ multiplex PCR, while TCRdb's copy carries only in-frame clones and drops some. The sample holds fewer than 200,000 clones; roughly 79% are singletons and the top ten take approximately 12%. Germline lookup yields CDR1 SGHVS and CDR2 FQNEAQ. This CDR3 comprises 12 residues. Trimming shortened V by 5 bases and J by 6 bases, and 8 bases separated the two germline ends. Sequenced: peripheral blood. The chain links TRBV7-8 to TRBJ2-1; D unclear. The source is an elderly woman with COVID-19, enrolled during active disease. CDR3 in DNA: TGTGCCAGCAGCCTAGAGCCCAATGAGCAGTTCTTC. Translating it yields CASSLEPNEQFF.